Shown below are 20 T cell receptor beta chains from a single sample sequenced in a study of Tregs in tolerant kidney transplant recipients. Clones were sequenced by immunoSEQ multiplex PCR, and TCRdb holds only the in-frame ones, with some missing. The table has 240,000 or so clones, 80% to 85% seen once. Sample: CD4+ T cells from blood. The receptors here all came from a human donor in good health.

Concerning this clone itself: A read error may account for a junction end that differs from germline. The V call is TRBV7-9, the J call TRBJ2-7; D uncertain. In germline, CDR1 is SEHNR, CDR2 FQNEAQ (reference sequence). The CDR3 loop spans 16 amino acids. The CDR3 protein is CASSSPQGRLSDEQYF. CDR3 bases: TGTGCCAGCAGCTCACCCCAAGGGCGCCTCTCCGACGAGCAGTACTTC.

This chain joins TRBV13 and TRBJ2-7, with 9 bases fitting TRBD2. This CDR3 spans 14 amino acids. From germline, CDR1 is PRHDT and CDR2 FYEKMQ (reference sequence). Trimming removed 4 bases from V and 4 bases from J; junction bases left unmatched: 5. The CDR3, as DNA: TGTGCCAGCAGCTCCGTGCGGGAGGGTTACGAGCAGTACTTC. Translation: CASSSVREGYEQYF.

The J gene is TRBJ2-1, the V gene TRBV7-2; no clear D. This CDR3 is 17 amino acids long. Germline V gene lookup returns CDR1 SGHTA and CDR2 FQGNSA. V was cut by 2 bases and J by 0 bases, with 14 bases left in between. Written as DNA, the CDR3 is TGTGCCAGCAGCTTATTAAGCGCAAGGAGCTCCTACAATGAGCAGTTCTTC. It codes for CASSLLSARSSYNEQFF.

The chain couples TRBV18 to TRBJ2-1; D not resolved. Per the germline V gene, CDR1 is KGHSH and CDR2 is LQKENI. The CDR3 has 15 residues. V lost 0 bases and J lost 8, with 14 bases in between. The CDR3 DNA is TGTGCCAGCTCACCACCCCCCTCGGGTATGGATGAGCAGTTCTTC. This translates into CASSPPPSGMDEQFF.

For the CDR3, the DNA is TGCAGCGTTGAACCTGGGGCCTACAATGAGCAGTTCTTC. This codes for CSVEPGAYNEQFF. V and J are TRBV29-1 and TRBJ2-1; no definite D call. The germline V gene encodes CDR1 SQVTM and CDR2 ANQGSEA. Trimming took off 2 bases at V and 2 bases at J, with 7 bases between the two ends. The CDR3 has 13 residues.

This clone was seen only a few times. The chain carries TRBV10-1 and TRBJ1-2; D possibly corresponds to TRBD1 (6 bases). The V end lost 5 bases, the J end lost 5 bases, and 12 bases lay between the germline ends. Germline V gene lookup returns CDR1 WNHNN and CDR2 SYGVQD (reference sequence). This CDR3 is built from 13 residues. CDR3 sequence: CASSFGQGYGYTF. As DNA, the CDR3 is TGCGCCAGCAGTTTCGGCCAGGGGTATGGCTACACCTTC.

The sample holds one count of this clone. The V call is TRBV2, the J call TRBJ1-5; the D gene is possibly TRBD1 (5 bases). The length of the CDR3 is 13 residues. V shed 7 bases and J shed 0 bases, with 7 bases lying between them. The V gene's germline CDR1 is SNHLY and CDR2 FYNNEI. The CDR3 protein is CASKGRSNQPQHF. CDR3 nucleotide sequence: TGTGCCAGCAAGGGGCGTAGCAATCAGCCCCAGCATTTT.

Only one count was recorded for this clone. This rearrangement joins TRBV5-4 to TRBJ2-3; 13 nucleotides agree with TRBD2. Germline lookup yields CDR1 SGHNT and CDR2 YYREEE (reference sequence). The V and J ends lost 7 bases and 5 bases, in that order; junction bases with no gene match: 4. The CDR3 consists of 14 residues. This CDR3 reads CASGTSGGVDTQYF. The CDR3 DNA follows: TGTGCCAGCGGAACTAGCGGGGGGGTAGATACGCAGTATTTT.

The chain employs TRBV19 and TRBJ1-5; D is ambiguous. The CDR3 totals 15 residues. Germline V gene data show CDR1 as LNHDA and CDR2 as SQIVND (reference sequence). Deletions cut 0 bases from V and 3 bases from J, with 9 bases between. The chain's CDR3 is CASSIEGRFNQPQHF. CDR3 sequence (DNA): TGTGCCAGTAGTATAGAGGGCAGGTTCAATCAGCCCCAGCATTTT.

Details on this clone: Within the sample, other DNA sequences also encode this same CDR3. The chain carries TRBV5-1 and TRBJ1-5; the D is unclear. Germline-derived CDR1 and CDR2 are SGHRS and YFSETQ. Trimming removed 4 bases at V and 2 bases at J, with 10 bases between. The CDR3 is 14 amino acids. The CDR3 sequence is CASSPGQGNQPQHF. The CDR3 DNA reads TGCGCCAGCAGCCCCGGTCAGGGCAATCAGCCCCAGCATTTT.

V is TRBV19 and J is TRBJ2-3; D might be TRBD2 (6 bases). This CDR3 has 14 residues. CDR1 and CDR2 from the germline V gene are LNHDA and SQIVND (reference sequence). V was pared by 8 bases and J by 1 base, with 13 bases between. The CDR3 spells CASGWRGGTDTQYF. The CDR3 DNA follows: TGTGCCAGTGGGTGGCGGGGAGGCACAGATACGCAGTATTTT.

The V gene is TRBV19, the J gene TRBJ1-2; D is possibly TRBD1 (5 bases). The CDR3 has 13 residues. The germline V gene encodes CDR1 LNHDA and CDR2 SQIVND (reference sequence). The ends were cut back, 7 bases at V and 3 bases at J, with 12 bases in the middle. The CDR3, as DNA: TGTGCCAGTACCTGGACACTTGACTATGGCTACACCTTC. Protein: CASTWTLDYGYTF.

The chain joins TRBV29-1 to TRBJ2-7; a weak D match, TRBD1 (6 bases). This CDR3 has 11 amino acids. Germline V gene data show CDR1 as SQVTM and CDR2 as ANQGSEA. Deletions cut 3 bases from V and 6 bases from J, with 9 bases between. The CDR3 here is CSVDRGSEQYF. In DNA, the CDR3 is TGCAGCGTTGATAGGGGGAGCGAGCAGTACTTC.

The chain is built from TRBV30 and TRBJ2-7; D is perhaps TRBD1 (5 bases). V was trimmed by 2 bases and J by 5 bases, leaving 16 bases between them. CDR1 is GTSNPN and CDR2 is SVGIG in the germline V gene (reference sequence). The CDR3 runs 14 residues. The CDR3 DNA reads TGTGCCTGGAGTTATAAGGGCAGGGTAAACGAGCAGTACTTC. Protein product: CAWSYKGRVNEQYF.

The gene calls are TRBV2 and TRBJ2-7; 10 bases fit TRBD2. Germline lookup yields CDR1 SNHLY and CDR2 FYNNEI. The CDR3 runs to 15 residues. Germline trimming cut 4 bases from V and 5 bases from J; bases unmatched to any gene: 8. CDR3 nucleotide sequence: TGTGCCAGCAGTGTCTTGACTAGCGGGCGCCACGAGCAGTACTTC. As protein: CASSVLTSGRHEQYF.

V gene TRBV6-5 combines with J gene TRBJ2-1; 12 nucleotides line up with TRBD2. The length of the CDR3 is 15 residues. Germline trimming cut 5 bases from V and 9 bases from J; bases unmatched to any gene: 8. Germline V CDR1 and CDR2: MNHEY, SVGAGI. The CDR3 spells CASSLKTSGRIEQFF. The DNA of the CDR3 is TGTGCCAGCAGTCTAAAGACTAGCGGGAGAATTGAGCAGTTCTTC.

V usage is TRBV6-1 and J usage is TRBJ1-5, with D possibly matching TRBD1 (6 bases). This CDR3 is built from 13 residues. Germline values: CDR1 MNHNS, CDR2 SASEGT. Trimming took 2 bases from V and 9 from J, leaving 11 bases between them. The CDR3 sequence is CASSETGYGPQHF. As DNA, the CDR3 is TGTGCCAGCAGTGAAACAGGGTATGGGCCCCAGCATTTT.

V gene TRBV27 combines with J gene TRBJ1-5, with 10 bases lining up with TRBD1. Germline lookup yields CDR1 MNHEY and CDR2 SMNVEV (reference sequence). The CDR3 covers 13 residues. With 5 bases clipped from V and 8 bases from J, the junction kept 3 bases outside the gene matches. The CDR3 DNA sequence: TGTGCCAGCAGTGACAGGGGGCGGGAGCCCCAGCATTTT. This encodes CASSDRGREPQHF.

The chain links TRBV9 to TRBJ1-1, with a tentative D call TRBD1 (6 bases). The V gene's germline CDR1 is SGDLS and CDR2 YYNGEE. With 4 bases removed from V and 0 bases from J, the gap between germline ends came to 13 bases. CDR3 length: 15 residues. In DNA form, the CDR3 reads TGTGCCAGCAGCTCAAGGGACATCATGAACACTGAAGCTTTCTTT. The encoded protein is CASSSRDIMNTEAFF.

The CDR3 DNA is TGTGCCAGCAGCTTGCCACTTGGCGGGGGGACCACAGATACGCAGTATTTT. Residues: CASSLPLGGGTTDTQYF. The J gene is TRBJ2-3, the V gene TRBV5-4; TRBD2 aligns across 8 bases. After removal of 1 base from V and 2 bases from J, the junction contained 9 bases not matched to a gene. Germline values: CDR1 SGHNT, CDR2 YYREEE (reference sequence). This CDR3 has 17 residues.